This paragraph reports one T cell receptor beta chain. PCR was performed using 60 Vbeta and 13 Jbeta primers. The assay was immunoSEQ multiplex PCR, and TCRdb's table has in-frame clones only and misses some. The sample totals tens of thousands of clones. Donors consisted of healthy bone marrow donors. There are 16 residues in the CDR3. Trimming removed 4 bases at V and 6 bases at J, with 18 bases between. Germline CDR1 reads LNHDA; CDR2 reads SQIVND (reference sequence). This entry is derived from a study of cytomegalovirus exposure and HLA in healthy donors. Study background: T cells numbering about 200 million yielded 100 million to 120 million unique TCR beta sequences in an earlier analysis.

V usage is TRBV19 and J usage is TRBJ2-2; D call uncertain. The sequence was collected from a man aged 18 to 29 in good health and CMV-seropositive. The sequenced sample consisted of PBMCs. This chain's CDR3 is CASSTSLATVAGELFF. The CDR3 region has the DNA TGTGCCAGTAGTACCTCTCTTGCAACTGTTGCCGGGGAGCTGTTTTTT.